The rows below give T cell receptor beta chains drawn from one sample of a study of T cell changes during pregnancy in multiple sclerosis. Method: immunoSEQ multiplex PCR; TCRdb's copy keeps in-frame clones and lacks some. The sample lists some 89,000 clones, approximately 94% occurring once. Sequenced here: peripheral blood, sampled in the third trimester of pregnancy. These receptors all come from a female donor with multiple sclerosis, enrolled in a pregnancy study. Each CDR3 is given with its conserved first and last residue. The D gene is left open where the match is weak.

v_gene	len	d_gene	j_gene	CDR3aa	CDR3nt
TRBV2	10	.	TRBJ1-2	CASSRDGYTF	TGTGCCAGCAGCCGGGATGGCTACACCTTC
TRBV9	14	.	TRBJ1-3	CASTTAPGGNTIYF	TGTGCCAGCACCACGGCGCCGGGAGGAAACACCATATATTTT
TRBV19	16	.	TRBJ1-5	CASKELVRGSNQPQHF	TGTGCCAGTAAAGAGCTCGTTCGGGGATCGAATCAGCCCCAGCATTTT
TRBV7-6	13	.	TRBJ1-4	CASSLPSPEKLFF	TGTGCCAGCAGCTTACCTAGTCCCGAAAAACTGTTTTTT
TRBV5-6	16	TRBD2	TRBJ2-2	CASSLPTSGNTGELFF	TGTGCCAGCAGCTTACCGACTAGCGGTAACACCGGGGAGCTGTTTTTT
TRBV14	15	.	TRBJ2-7	CASSQGGRSSYEQYF	TGTGCCAGCAGCCAAGGGGGCAGGAGCTCCTACGAGCAGTACTTC
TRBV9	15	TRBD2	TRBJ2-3	CASNGGGPSTDTQYF	TGTGCCAGCAACGGGGGGGGGCCCAGCACAGATACGCAGTATTTT
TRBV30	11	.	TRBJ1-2	CAWSVGGGYTF	TGTGCCTGGAGTGTAGGGGGTGGCTACACCTTC
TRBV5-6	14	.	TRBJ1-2	CASSLVRGSYGYTF	TGTGCCAGCAGCTTGGTCAGGGGTTCCTATGGCTACACCTTC
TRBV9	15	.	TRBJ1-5	CASSGLGTPNQPQHF	TGTGCCAGCAGCGGGCTCGGGACACCTAATCAGCCCCAGCATTTT
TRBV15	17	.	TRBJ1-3	CATSRDLLGRGGNTIYF	TGTGCCACCAGCAGAGATTTGTTAGGCAGGGGTGGAAACACCATATATTTT
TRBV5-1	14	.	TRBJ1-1	CASSLGGRDTEAFF	TGCGCCAGCAGCTTGGGTGGCCGGGACACTGAAGCTTTCTTT
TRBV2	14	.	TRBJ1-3	CASKEGHSGNTIYF	TGTGCCAGCAAAGAGGGACACTCTGGAAACACCATATATTTT
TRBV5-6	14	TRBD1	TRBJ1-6	CASSRDRNNSPLHF	TGTGCCAGCAGCAGGGACAGGAATAATTCACCCCTCCACTTT
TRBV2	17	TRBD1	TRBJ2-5	CASSEAMGRGLVETQYF	TGTGCCAGCAGTGAAGCGATGGGCAGGGGGCTAGTAGAGACCCAGTACTTC
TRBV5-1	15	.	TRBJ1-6	CASSWAGGNNSPLHF	TGCGCCAGCAGCTGGGCGGGGGGGAATAATTCACCCCTCCACTTT
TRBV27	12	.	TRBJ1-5	CASSSTGGPQHF	TGTGCCAGCAGTTCGACGGGTGGGCCCCAGCATTTT
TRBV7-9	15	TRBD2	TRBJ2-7	CASSSQRDYIYEQYF	TGTGCCAGCAGCTCGCAGCGGGACTATATCTACGAGCAGTACTTC
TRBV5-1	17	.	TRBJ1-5	CASSLGGGAGGNQPQHF	TGCGCCAGCAGCTTGGGTGGGGGGGCCGGCGGCAATCAGCCCCAGCATTTT
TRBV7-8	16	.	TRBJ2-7	CASSLGVSGGSYEQYF	TGTGCCAGCAGCTTAGGGGTTTCTGGGGGGTCCTACGAGCAGTACTTC
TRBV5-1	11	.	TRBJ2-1	CASSLEGGQFF	TGCGCCAGCAGCTTGGAAGGGGGGCAGTTCTTC
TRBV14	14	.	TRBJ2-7	CASSQATGYHEQYF	TGTGCCAGCAGCCAGGCGACAGGTTATCACGAGCAGTACTTC
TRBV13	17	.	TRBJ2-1	CASSLPGEYSQNNEQFF	TGTGCCAGCAGCTTACCCGGAGAGTATAGCCAAAACAATGAGCAGTTCTTC
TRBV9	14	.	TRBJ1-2	CASSVEQDEHGYTF	TGTGCCAGCAGCGTAGAACAGGACGAGCATGGCTACACCTTC
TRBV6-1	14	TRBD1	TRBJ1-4	CASSRGQGNEKLFF	TGTGCCAGCAGCCGGGGACAGGGTAATGAAAAACTGTTTTTT
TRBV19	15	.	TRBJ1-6	CASTDRVSYNSPLHF	TGTGCCAGTACCGATAGAGTATCCTATAATTCACCCCTCCACTTT
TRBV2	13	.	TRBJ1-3	CASSGYSGNTIYF	TGTGCCAGCAGTGGCTATTCTGGAAACACCATATATTTT
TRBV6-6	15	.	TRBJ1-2	CASSYFTVAGDGYTF	TGTGCCAGCAGTTACTTTACCGTGGCAGGCGATGGCTACACCTTC
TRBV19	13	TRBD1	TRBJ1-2	CASIDRGQEGYTF	TGTGCCAGTATCGACAGGGGGCAAGAGGGCTACACCTTC
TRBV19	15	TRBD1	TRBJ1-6	CASSIDRDRVSPLHF	TGTGCCAGTAGTATAGATCGGGACAGGGTTTCACCCCTCCACTTT
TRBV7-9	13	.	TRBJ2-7	CASSSDTSYEQYF	TGTGCCAGCAGCTCGGACACCTCCTACGAGCAGTACTTC
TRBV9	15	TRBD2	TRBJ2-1	CASSESGGKGNEQFF	TGTGCCAGCAGCGAAAGCGGGGGGAAGGGGAATGAGCAGTTCTTC
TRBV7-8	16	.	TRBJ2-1	CASSLRVRDFSNEQFF	TGTGCCAGCAGCTTAAGGGTTCGGGACTTCTCTAATGAGCAGTTCTTC
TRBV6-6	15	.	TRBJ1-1	CASTPIGGAGTEAFF	TGTGCCAGCACCCCAATTGGGGGCGCCGGGACTGAAGCTTTCTTT
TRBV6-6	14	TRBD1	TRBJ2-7	CATAPRDRGYEQYF	TGTGCCACCGCCCCCCGGGACAGGGGCTACGAGCAGTACTTC
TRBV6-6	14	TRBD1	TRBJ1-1	CASRTTGANTEAFF	TGTGCCAGCAGGACGACAGGGGCGAACACTGAAGCTTTCTTT
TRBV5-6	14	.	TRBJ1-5	CASSLAGAGQPQHF	TGTGCCAGCAGCTTAGCAGGGGCAGGACAGCCCCAGCATTTT